The 5 T cell receptor beta chains below were found in one sample sequenced in a study of T cells after yellow fever vaccination. TCRdb processed the 5' RACE reads anew with MiXCR; each CDR3 protein has one entry. Found here are about 400,000 distinct CDR3 sequences, roughly 12% of them singletons; the top ten hold roughly 18%. The sequencing here drew on PBMCs, taken on the day of the first yellow fever vaccination. The origin of the receptors is a man between 18 and 35 years old who received the YFV17D yellow fever vaccine.

This sequence joins TRBV12-3 or TRBV12-4 and TRBJ2-3; D may be TRBD2 (5 bases). Trimming took off 7 bases at V and 2 bases at J, with 16 bases between the two ends. This CDR3 is built from 15 residues. The CDR3 reads CASTSKLDPTDTQYF. Here the CDR3 DNA reads TGTGCCAGCACATCGAAACTAGACCCCACAGATACGCAGTATTTT.

This clonotype was seen a handful of times. The chain couples TRBV20-1 to TRBJ2-7, with 11 nucleotides matching TRBD1. The CDR3 consists of 14 residues. The J segment lost 4 bases and the V segment lost 7 bases, leaving 9 bases of the junction unmatched. Looked up from germline, CDR1 is DFQATT and CDR2 is SNEGSKA (reference sequence). CDR3 loop: CSVDRDRGGYEQYF. The CDR3 DNA is TGCAGTGTCGACCGGGACAGGGGGGGATACGAGCAGTACTTC.

This clonotype was counted a few times. The chain has TRBV18 and TRBJ2-7, with 7 bases aligning to TRBD1. V lost 3 bases and J lost 4; bases outside the gene matches: 12. This CDR3 region has 16 residues. In germline, CDR1 is KGHSH, CDR2 LQKENI. This CDR3 reads CASSPGPGQQVYEQYF. CDR3 bases: TGTGCCAGCTCACCGGGGCCGGGACAGCAAGTATACGAGCAGTACTTC.

DNA of the CDR3: TGTGCCAGCAGCGTTGGGAGGGCCAGCACAGATACGCAGTATTTT. Protein sequence: CASSVGRASTDTQYF. J is TRBJ2-3 and V is TRBV9, with 7 bases aligning to TRBD2. J lost 0 bases, V lost 2 bases, and 3 bases had no gene match. Germline V gene lookup returns CDR1 SGDLS and CDR2 YYNGEE. The CDR3 totals 15 residues.

The chain carries TRBV5-1 and TRBJ2-3; no clear D. Trimming stripped 8 bases from V and 5 bases from J, with 15 bases between. Germline V gene data show CDR1 as SGHRS and CDR2 as YFSETQ. The CDR3 is 13 amino acids. The CDR3 DNA reads as TGCGCCAGTCGGATGTTAGTGGTAGATACGCAGTATTTT. Translation: CASRMLVVDTQYF. The entire variable domain, with the rest obtained from reference TRBV5-1 and TRBJ2-3, is as follows: KAGVTQTPRYLIKTRGQQVTLSCSPISGHRSVSWYQQTPGQGLQFLFEYFSETQRNKGNFPGRFSGRQFSNSRSEMNVSTLELGDSALYLCASRMLVVDTQYFGPGTRLTVL.